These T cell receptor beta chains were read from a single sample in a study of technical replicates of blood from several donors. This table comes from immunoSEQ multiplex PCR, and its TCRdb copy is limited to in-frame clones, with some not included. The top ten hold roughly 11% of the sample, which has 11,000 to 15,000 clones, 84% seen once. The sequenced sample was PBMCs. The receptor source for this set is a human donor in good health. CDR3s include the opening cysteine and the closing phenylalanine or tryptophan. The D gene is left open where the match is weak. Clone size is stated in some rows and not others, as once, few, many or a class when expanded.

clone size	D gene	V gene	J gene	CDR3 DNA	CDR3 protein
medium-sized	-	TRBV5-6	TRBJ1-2	TGTGCCAGCAGCTTTGGCGGTCCCCTGATTGACTACACCTTC	CASSFGGPLIDYTF
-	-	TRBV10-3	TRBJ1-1	TGTGCCATTACACCGGGACATCAGAACACTGAAGCTTTCTTT	CAITPGHQNTEAFF
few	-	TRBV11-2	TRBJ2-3	TGTGCCAGCAGCTTCGGGGTAGGCACAGATACGCAGTATTTT	CASSFGVGTDTQYF
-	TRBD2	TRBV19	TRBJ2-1	TGTGCCAATATGGGACTAGCGGGAAGCTCCTACAATGAGCAGTTCTTC	CANMGLAGSSYNEQFF
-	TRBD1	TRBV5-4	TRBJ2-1	TGTGCCAGCAGCTTGGGGGGGACCGGGACAGGGGTACACAATGAGCAGTTCTTC	CASSLGGTGTGVHNEQFF
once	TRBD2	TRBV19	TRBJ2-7	TGTGCCAGTAGTCCCAACGGGGGGGCCTCCTACGAGCAGTACTTC	CASSPNGGASYEQYF
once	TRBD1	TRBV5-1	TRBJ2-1	TGCGCCAGCAGCGGGGGACAGGGAATGAATGAGCAGTTCTTC	CASSGGQGMNEQFF
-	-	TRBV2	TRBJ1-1	TGTGCCAGCAGTGAAACAGGAGAGAACACTGAAGCTTTCTTT	CASSETGENTEAFF
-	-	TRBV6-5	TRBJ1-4	TGTGCCAGCAAGGTGCCAGGGAGGGAAAAACTGTTTTTT	CASKVPGREKLFF
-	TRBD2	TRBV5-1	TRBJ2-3	TGCGCCAGCAGCATAGGACTAGCGGGAGGAACTTGGGGTCATACGCAGTATTTT	CASSIGLAGGTWGHTQYF
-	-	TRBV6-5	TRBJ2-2	TGTGCCAGCGACACGGGAGCGCGAACCGGGGAGCTGTTTTTT	CASDTGARTGELFF
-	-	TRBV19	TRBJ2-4	TGTGCCAGTAGCCTAGTCCAAAACATTCAGTACTTC	CASSLVQNIQYF
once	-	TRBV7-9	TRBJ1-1	TGTGCCAGCAGCCGCACCACCTCGACAGGGAACACTGAAGCTTTCTTT	CASSRTTSTGNTEAFF
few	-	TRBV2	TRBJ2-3	TGTGCCAGCAGTGAGACCCCGGGAGTTACGCAGTATTTT	CASSETPGVTQYF
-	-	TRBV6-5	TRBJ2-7	TGTGCCAGCAGTACCCCTCTGGGCGCGCAGTACTTC	CASSTPLGAQYF